One sample yielded the 9 T cell receptor beta chains listed below, sequenced in a study of shared clonotypes between healthy human individuals. Cells designated naive CD8 were CD45RO-negative and were positively selected for CCR7, with terminally differentiated effector memory CD45RA+ cells excluded. The data were produced by immunoSEQ multiplex PCR, yet TCRdb's version contains in-frame clones alone and is incomplete. Of fewer than 1 million clones in the sample, just over 95% were seen once. Material: naive CD8+ T cells sorted from blood. The receptors were sampled from a young man in good health.

The chain carries TRBV7-9 and TRBJ2-3; a weak D match, TRBD1 (7 bases). The V and J ends lost 1 base and 4 bases respectively, with 12 bases between them. The CDR3 is 15 residues long. Germline V gene sequence: CDR1 SEHNR, CDR2 FQNEAQ (reference sequence). The CDR3 nucleotides read TGTGCCAGCAGCTTAGTTACAGGGGAGGCAGATACGCAGTATTTT. It encodes CASSLVTGEADTQYF.

This chain uses TRBV27 with TRBJ1-5; no reliable D call. The V end was cut by 8 bases, the J end by 0 bases, with 14 bases between. There are 15 residues in the CDR3. CDR1 and CDR2 (germline): MNHEY, SMNVEV (reference sequence). CDR3 region: CASAQAHLSNQPQHF. Here the CDR3 DNA reads TGTGCCAGCGCGCAGGCTCACCTTAGCAATCAGCCCCAGCATTTT.

The chain uses TRBV11-2 and TRBJ2-7; D gene uncertain. Germline V CDR1 and CDR2: SGHAT, FQNNGV. V lost 6 bases and J 5 bases, leaving 11 bases between the germline ends. The CDR3 is 12 amino acids. The DNA for the CDR3 is TGTGCCAGCAGTCCTTTAGGGAACGAGCAGTACTTC. The encoded protein is CASSPLGNEQYF.

The chain recombines TRBV7-3 with TRBJ2-3, with D perhaps matching TRBD1 (6 bases). The CDR3 covers 14 residues. CDR1 is SGHTA and CDR2 is FQGTGA in the germline V gene. The ends were cut back, 4 bases at V and 2 bases at J, with 10 bases in the middle. The CDR3 protein is CASSSTGSTDTQYF. CDR3 DNA: TGTGCCAGCAGCTCCACAGGGTCCACAGATACGCAGTATTTT.

The chain carries TRBV28 and TRBJ2-7, with D tentatively TRBD1 or TRBD2 (5 bases each). CDR3 size: 11 residues. The V and J ends lost 5 bases and 4 bases respectively, with 6 bases between them. In germline, CDR1 is MDHEN, CDR2 SYDVKM. Here the CDR3 DNA reads TGTGCCAGCAGTGGGGGATACGAGCAGTACTTC. Translation: CASSGGYEQYF.

This chain uses TRBV4-1 with TRBJ2-7, with D uncertain. CDR1 and CDR2 (germline): MGHRA, YSYEKL. The CDR3 is made up of 15 amino acids. Deletions cut 2 bases from V and 5 bases from J, with 16 bases between. The CDR3 is CASSQHPRPDNEQYF. The DNA of the CDR3 is TGCGCCAGCAGCCAACACCCCCGCCCTGACAACGAGCAGTACTTC.

About this clone: The identical CDR3 is also encoded by other nucleotide sequences in the sample. V and J are TRBV27 and TRBJ2-7; D might be TRBD1 (5 bases). The CDR3 runs to 13 residues. V was shortened by 3 bases and J by 3 bases, with 9 bases between the two germline ends. Germline-derived CDR1 and CDR2 are MNHEY and SMNVEV (reference sequence). The CDR3 sequence is CASSFQGGYEQYF. CDR3 bases: TGTGCCAGCAGTTTCCAGGGCGGCTACGAGCAGTACTTC.

This chain uses TRBV5-1 with TRBJ2-3; TRBD1 matches 11 bases. This CDR3 has 15 residues. The J segment lost 4 bases and the V segment lost 7 bases, leaving 8 bases of the junction unmatched. The germline V gene has CDR1 SGHRS and CDR2 YFSETQ. In DNA, the CDR3 is TGCGCCAGCGGTTGGACAGGGGGCTTCGCAGATACGCAGTATTTT. Its protein product is CASGWTGGFADTQYF.

The V gene is TRBV6-5, the J gene TRBJ1-1; no clear D gene. CDR3 length: 14 residues. V lost 5 bases to trimming and J lost 4 bases, with 14 bases between them. Germline V CDR1 and CDR2: MNHEY, SVGAGI. CDR3 protein: CASSARGVGTEAFF. The DNA of the CDR3 is TGTGCCAGCAGTGCAAGAGGCGTCGGCACTGAAGCTTTCTTT.